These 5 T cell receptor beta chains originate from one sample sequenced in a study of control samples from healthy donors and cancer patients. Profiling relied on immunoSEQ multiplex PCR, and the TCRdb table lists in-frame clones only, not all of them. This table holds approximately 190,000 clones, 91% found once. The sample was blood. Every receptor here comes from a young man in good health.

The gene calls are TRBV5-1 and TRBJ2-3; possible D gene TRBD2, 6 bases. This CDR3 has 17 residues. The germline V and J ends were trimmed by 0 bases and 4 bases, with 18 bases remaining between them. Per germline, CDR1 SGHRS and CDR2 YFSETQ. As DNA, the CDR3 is TGCGCCAGCAGCTTGGGGTCCACCGGCGGGGCCTCAGATACGCAGTATTTT. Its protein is CASSLGSTGGASDTQYF.

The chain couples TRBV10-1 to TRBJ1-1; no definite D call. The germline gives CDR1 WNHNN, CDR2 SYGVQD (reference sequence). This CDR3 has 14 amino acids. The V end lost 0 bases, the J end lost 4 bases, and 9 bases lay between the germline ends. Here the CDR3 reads CASSESPGFTEAFF. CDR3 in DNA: TGCGCCAGCAGTGAGTCGCCCGGGTTCACTGAAGCTTTCTTT.

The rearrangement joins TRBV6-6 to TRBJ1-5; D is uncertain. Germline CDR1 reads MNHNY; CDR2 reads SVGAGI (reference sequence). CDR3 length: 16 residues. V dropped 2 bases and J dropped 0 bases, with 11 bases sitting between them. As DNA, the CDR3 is TGTGCCAGCAGTTACCAGTTTGGTAGTAGCAATCAGCCCCAGCATTTT. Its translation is CASSYQFGSSNQPQHF.

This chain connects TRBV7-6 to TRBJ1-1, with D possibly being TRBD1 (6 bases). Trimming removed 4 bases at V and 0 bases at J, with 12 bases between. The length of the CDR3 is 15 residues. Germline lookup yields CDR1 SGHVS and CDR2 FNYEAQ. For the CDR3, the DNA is TGTGCCAGCAGCTCCCCCAGGGGTATGAACACTGAAGCTTTCTTT. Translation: CASSSPRGMNTEAFF.

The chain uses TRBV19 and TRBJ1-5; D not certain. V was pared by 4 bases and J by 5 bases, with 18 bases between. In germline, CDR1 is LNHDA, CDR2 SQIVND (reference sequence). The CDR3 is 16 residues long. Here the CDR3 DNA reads TGTGCCAGTAGTAAGGGCCCACCTGTTAGAGATCAGCCCCAGCATTTT. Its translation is CASSKGPPVRDQPQHF.